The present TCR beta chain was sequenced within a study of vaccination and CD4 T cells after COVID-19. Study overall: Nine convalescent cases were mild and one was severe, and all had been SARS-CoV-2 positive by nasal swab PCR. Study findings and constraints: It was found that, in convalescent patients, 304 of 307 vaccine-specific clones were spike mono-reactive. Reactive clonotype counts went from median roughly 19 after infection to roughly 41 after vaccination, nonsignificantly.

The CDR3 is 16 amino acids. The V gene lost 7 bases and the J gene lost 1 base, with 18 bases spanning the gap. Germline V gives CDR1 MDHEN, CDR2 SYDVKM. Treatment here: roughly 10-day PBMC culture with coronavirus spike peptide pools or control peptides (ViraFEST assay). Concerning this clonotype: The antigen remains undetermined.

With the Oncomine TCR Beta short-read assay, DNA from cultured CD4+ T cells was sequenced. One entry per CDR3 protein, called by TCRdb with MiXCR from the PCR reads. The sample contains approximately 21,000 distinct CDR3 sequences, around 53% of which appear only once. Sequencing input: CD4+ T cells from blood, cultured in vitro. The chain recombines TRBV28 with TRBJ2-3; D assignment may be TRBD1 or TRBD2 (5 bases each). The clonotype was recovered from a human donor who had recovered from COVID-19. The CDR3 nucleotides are TGTGCCAGCACCCCCCCGACCGGGACGGGCACAGATACGCAGTATTTT. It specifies CASTPPTGTGTDTQYF.